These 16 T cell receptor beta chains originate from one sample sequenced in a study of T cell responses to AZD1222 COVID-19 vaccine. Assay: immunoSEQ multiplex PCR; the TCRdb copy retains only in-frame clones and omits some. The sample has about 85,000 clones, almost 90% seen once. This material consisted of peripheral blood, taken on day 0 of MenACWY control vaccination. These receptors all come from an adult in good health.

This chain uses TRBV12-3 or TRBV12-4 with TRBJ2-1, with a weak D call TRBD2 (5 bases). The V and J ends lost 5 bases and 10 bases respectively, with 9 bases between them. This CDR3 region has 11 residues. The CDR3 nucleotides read TGTGCCAGCAGTCGGGGTTGGGAGCAGTTCTTC. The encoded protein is CASSRGWEQFF.

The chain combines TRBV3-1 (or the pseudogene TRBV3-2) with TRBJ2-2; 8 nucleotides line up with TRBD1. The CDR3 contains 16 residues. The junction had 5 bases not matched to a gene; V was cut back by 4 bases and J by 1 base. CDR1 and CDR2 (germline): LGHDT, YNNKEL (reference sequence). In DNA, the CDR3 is TGTGCCAGCAGCCTAGACAGGGGCGAGAACACCGGGGAGCTGTTTTTT. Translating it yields CASSLDRGENTGELFF.

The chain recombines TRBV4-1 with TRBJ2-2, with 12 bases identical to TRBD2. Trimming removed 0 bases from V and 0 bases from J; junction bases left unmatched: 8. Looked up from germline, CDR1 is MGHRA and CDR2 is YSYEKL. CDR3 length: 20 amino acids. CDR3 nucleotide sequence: TGCGCCAGCAGCCAAGATCGGAGACTAGCGGGGGACCCGAACACCGGGGAGCTGTTTTTT. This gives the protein CASSQDRRLAGDPNTGELFF.

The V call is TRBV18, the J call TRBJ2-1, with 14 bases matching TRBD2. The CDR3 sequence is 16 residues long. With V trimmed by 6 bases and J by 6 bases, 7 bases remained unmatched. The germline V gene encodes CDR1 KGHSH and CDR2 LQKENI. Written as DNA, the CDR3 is TGTGCCAGCTCCGCGAGGACTAGCGGGGGGATCAATGAGCAGTTCTTC. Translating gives CASSARTSGGINEQFF.

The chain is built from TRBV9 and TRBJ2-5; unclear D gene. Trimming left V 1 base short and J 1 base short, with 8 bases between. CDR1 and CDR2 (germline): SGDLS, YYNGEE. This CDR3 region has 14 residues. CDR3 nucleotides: TGTGCCAGCAGCGTATCCGGGCCCCAAGAGACCCAGTACTTC. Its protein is CASSVSGPQETQYF.

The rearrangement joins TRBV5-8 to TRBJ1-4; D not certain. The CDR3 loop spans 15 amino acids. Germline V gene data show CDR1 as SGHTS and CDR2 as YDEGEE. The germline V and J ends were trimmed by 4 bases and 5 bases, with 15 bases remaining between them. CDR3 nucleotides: TGTGCCAGCAGCCCGTTGGGATACAAAAATGAAAAACTGTTTTTT. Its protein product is CASSPLGYKNEKLFF.

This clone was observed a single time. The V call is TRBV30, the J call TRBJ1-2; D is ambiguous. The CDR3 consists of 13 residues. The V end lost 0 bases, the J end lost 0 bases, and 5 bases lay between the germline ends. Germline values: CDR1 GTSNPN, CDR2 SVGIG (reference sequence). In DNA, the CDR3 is TGTGCCTGGAGTGTTGCGGCTAACTATGGCTACACCTTC. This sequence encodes CAWSVAANYGYTF.

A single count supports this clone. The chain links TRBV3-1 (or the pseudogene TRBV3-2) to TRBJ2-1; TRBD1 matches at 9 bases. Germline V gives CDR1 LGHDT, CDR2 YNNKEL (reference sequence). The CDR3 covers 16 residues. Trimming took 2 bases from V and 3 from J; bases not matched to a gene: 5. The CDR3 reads CASSQPSGQGYNEQFF. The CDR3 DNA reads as TGTGCCAGCAGCCAACCATCGGGACAGGGCTACAATGAGCAGTTCTTC.

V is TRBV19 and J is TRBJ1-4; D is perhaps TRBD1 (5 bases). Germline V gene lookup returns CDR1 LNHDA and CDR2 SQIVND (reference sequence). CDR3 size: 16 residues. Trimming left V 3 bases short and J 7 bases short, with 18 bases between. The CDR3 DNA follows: TGTGCCAGTAGTATTACGCCGGGAGGGGATGGTGAAAAACTGTTTTTT. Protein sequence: CASSITPGGDGEKLFF.

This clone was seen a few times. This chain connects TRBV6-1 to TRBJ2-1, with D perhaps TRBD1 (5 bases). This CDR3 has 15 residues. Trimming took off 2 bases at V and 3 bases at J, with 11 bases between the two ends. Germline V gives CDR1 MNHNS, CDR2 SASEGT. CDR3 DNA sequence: TGTGCCAGCAGTGAACTTCAGGGCCTCTACAATGAGCAGTTCTTC. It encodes CASSELQGLYNEQFF.

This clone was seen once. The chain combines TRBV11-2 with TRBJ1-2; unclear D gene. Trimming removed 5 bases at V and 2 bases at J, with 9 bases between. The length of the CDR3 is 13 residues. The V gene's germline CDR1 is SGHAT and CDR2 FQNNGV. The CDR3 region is CASSPRNNYGYTF. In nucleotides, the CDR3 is TGTGCCAGCAGCCCACGGAACAACTATGGCTACACCTTC.

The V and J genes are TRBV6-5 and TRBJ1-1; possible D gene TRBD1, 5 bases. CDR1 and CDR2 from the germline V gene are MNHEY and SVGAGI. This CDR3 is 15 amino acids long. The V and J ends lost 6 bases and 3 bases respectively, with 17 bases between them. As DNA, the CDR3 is TGTGCCAGCAGCCTCCTTTCAGGGTTGGACACTGAAGCTTTCTTT. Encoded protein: CASSLLSGLDTEAFF.

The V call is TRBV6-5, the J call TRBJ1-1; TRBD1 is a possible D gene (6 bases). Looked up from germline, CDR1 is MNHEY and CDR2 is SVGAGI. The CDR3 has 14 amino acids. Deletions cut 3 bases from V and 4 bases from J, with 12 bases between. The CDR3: CASSYVQGSTEAFF. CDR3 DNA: TGTGCCAGCAGTTATGTACAGGGTTCCACTGAAGCTTTCTTT.

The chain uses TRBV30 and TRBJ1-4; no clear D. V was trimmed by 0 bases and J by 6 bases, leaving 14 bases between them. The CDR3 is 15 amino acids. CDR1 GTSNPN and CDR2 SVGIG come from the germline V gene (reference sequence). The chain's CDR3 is CAWSVRGISDEKLFF. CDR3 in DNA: TGTGCCTGGAGTGTTCGGGGAATCAGCGATGAAAAACTGTTTTTT.

The DNA of the CDR3 is TGTGCCAGCAGCTTAGGACTAGCGGGGGTGGGCACCGGGGAGCTGTTTTTT. Its protein is CASSLGLAGVGTGELFF. This chain links TRBV11-2 with TRBJ2-2; 12 bases match TRBD2. This CDR3 is built from 17 residues. Germline trimming cut 1 base from V and 4 bases from J; bases unmatched to any gene: 4. Germline CDR1 SGHAT, CDR2 FQNNGV.

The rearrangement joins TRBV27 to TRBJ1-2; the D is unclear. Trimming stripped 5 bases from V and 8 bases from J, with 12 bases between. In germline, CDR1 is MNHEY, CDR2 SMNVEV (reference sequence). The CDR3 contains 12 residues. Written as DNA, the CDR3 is TGTGCCAGCAGTCCGGAGGGAGAAGGCTACACCTTC. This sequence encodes CASSPEGEGYTF.